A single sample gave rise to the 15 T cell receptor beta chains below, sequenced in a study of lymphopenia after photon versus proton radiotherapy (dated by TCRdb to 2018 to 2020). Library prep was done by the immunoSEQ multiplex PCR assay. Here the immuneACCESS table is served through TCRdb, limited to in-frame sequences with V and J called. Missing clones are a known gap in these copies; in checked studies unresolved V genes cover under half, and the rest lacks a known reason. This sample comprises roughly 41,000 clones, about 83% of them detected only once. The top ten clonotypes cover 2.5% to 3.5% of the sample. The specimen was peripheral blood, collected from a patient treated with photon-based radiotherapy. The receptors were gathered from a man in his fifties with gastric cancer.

The CDR3 here is CSVGGLKGTSENEQFF. In DNA, the CDR3 is TGCAGCGTTGGGGGCCTAAAGGGGACTTCGGAAAATGAGCAGTTCTTC. The chain is built from TRBV29-1 and TRBJ2-1, with D possibly being TRBD2 (6 bases). Trimming cost V 4 bases and J 7 bases, with 23 bases left between them. CDR3 length: 16 residues. Germline assignment: CDR1 SQVTM and CDR2 ANQGSEA.

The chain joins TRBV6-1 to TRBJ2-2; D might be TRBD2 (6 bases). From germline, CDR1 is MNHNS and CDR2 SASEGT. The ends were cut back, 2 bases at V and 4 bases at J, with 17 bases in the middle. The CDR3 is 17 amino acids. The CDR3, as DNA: TGTGCCAGCAGTGAACGTCCGGGACTTCGGAGCACCGGGGAGCTGTTTTTT. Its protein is CASSERPGLRSTGELFF.

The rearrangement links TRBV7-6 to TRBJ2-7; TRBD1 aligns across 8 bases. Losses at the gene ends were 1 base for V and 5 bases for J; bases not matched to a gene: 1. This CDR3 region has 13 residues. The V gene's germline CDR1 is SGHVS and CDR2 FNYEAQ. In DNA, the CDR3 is TGTGCCAGCAGCTTAGACAGGGGGAACGAGCAGTACTTC. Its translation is CASSLDRGNEQYF.

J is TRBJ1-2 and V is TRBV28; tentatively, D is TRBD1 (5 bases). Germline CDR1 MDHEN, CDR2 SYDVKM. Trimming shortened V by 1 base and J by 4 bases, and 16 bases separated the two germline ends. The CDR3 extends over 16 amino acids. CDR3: CASSLSRGRVVYGYTF. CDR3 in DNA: TGTGCCAGCAGTTTATCGAGGGGCAGGGTTGTCTATGGCTACACCTTC.

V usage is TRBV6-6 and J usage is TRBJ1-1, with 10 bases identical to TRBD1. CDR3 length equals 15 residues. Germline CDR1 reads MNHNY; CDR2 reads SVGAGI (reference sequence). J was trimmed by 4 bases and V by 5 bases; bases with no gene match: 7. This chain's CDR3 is CASSTGTGDRTEAFF. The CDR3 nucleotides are TGTGCCAGCAGTACGGGGACAGGGGATCGCACTGAAGCTTTCTTT.

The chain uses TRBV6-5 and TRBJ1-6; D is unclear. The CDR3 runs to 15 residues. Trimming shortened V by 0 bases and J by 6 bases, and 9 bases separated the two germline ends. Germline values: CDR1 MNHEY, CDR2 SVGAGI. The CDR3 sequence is CASSYSQAFNSPLHF. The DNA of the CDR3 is TGTGCCAGCAGTTACTCGCAAGCCTTTAATTCACCCCTCCACTTT.

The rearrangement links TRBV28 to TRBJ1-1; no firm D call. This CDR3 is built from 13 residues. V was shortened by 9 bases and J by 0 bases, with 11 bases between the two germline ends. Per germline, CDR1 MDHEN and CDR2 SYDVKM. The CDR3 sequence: CARDRRMNTEAFF. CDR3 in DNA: TGTGCCAGGGACCGAAGAATGAACACTGAAGCTTTCTTT.

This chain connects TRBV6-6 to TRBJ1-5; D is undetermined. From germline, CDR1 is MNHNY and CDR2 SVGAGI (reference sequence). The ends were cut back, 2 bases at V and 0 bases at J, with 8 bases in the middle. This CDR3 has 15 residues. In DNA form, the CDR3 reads TGTGCCAGCAGTTACGTCCGTTATAGCAATCAGCCCCAGCATTTT. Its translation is CASSYVRYSNQPQHF.

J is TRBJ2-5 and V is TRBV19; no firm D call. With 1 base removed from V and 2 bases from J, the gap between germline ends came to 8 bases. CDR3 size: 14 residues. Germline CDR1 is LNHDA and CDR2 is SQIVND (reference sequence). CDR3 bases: TGTGCCAGTAGTATAGCGGGCCGACAAGAGACCCAGTACTTC. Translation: CASSIAGRQETQYF.

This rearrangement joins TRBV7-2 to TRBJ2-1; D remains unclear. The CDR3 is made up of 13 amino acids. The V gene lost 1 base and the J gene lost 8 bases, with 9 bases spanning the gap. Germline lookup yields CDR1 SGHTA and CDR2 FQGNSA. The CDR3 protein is CASSLDPGYEQFF. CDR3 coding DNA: TGTGCCAGCAGCTTAGACCCTGGGTATGAGCAGTTCTTC.

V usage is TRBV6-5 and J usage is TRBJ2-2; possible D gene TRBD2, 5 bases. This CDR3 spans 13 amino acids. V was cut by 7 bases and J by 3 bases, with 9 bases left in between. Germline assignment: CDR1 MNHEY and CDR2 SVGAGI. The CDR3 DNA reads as TGTGCCAGCAAGGAGAGGGACACCGGGGAGCTGTTTTTT. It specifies CASKERDTGELFF.

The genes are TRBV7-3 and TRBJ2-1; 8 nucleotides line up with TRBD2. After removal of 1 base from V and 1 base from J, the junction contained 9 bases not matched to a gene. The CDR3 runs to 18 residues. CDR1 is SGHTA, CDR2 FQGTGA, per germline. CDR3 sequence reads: CASSLRAKRELSYNEQFF. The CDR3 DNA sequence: TGTGCCAGCAGCTTAAGAGCAAAGCGGGAGCTGTCCTACAATGAGCAGTTCTTC.

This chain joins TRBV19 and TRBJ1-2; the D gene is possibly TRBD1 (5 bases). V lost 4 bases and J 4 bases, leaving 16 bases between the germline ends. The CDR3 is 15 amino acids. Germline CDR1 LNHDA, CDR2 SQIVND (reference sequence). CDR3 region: CASSSPLQGVYGYTF. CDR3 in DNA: TGTGCCAGTAGTAGCCCTCTCCAAGGGGTCTATGGCTACACCTTC.

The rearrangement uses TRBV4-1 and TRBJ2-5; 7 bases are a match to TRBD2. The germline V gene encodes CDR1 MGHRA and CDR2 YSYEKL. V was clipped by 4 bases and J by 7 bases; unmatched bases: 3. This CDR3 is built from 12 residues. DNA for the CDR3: TGCGCCAGCAGCCTCACGGGGGGGACCCAGTACTTC. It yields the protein CASSLTGGTQYF.

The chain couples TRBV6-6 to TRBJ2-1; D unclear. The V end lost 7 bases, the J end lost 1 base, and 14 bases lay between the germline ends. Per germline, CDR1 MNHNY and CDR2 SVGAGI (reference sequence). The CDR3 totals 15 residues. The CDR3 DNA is TGTGCCAGCACCCCCGCCAGGAGTTCCTACAATGAGCAGTTCTTC. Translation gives CASTPARSSYNEQFF.